The sample holds many counts of the clone carrying this T cell receptor (beta chain). Antigen specificity is unknown. This CDR3 has 14 amino acids. V dropped 3 bases and J dropped 2 bases, with 13 bases sitting between them. Germline loops: CDR1 SQVTM, CDR2 ANQGSEA. Clinical symptoms, serum thyroxine and TRAb, thyroid ultrasound and orbital computed tomography were used for the diagnoses. Template material for amplifying TCR beta CDR3 regions consisted of RNA transcripts. An initial round of RT-PCR targeting the TCR CDR3 relied on the HTBI primer set. TCRdb re-called the multiplex PCR reads with MiXCR, one entry per CDR3 protein. In the table there are some 600,000 distinct CDR3 sequences, about 15% of which are singletons. This sample stems from a study of T cells in Graves' hyperthyroidism and ophthalmopathy. Study at large: Sampling of peripheral blood happened at initial diagnosis, prior to any treatment.

General study results and limits: The model foresaw ophthalmopathy a median 6.5 months prior to onset.

Input material: blood. The source of this sequence is a woman in her twenties or thirties with Graves' hyperthyroidism that later progressed to Graves' ophthalmopathy. The rearrangement links TRBV29-1 to TRBJ1-2, with D uncertain. CDR3 in amino acids: CSVDRRGENYGYTF. As DNA, the CDR3 is TGCAGCGTTGATCGGCGGGGTGAGAACTATGGCTACACCTTC.